This entry describes one T cell receptor (beta chain). Its cognate antigen is unknown. With V trimmed by 1 base and J by 8 bases, 17 bases remained unmatched. The CDR3 contains 19 residues. Per germline, CDR1 SGHDN and CDR2 FVKESK. The repertoire was sequenced with immunoSEQ multiplex PCR; TCRdb's copy has only in-frame clones and lacks some. The table has some 170,000 clones, around nine tenths seen once. This record comes from a study of cytomegalovirus exposure and HLA in healthy donors. Overall study context: The 100 to 150 validation repertoires and the approximately 630 first-cohort repertoires shared a platform, a later analysis reported.

Study-wide results and caveats: Most TCRs appeared rarely, but some public TCRs recurred in many donors. The study listed about 150 cytomegalovirus-associated TCR beta chains.

The sequence came from a woman aged 25 to 45 in good health and CMV-seronegative. The sample comprised PBMCs. V usage is TRBV14 and J usage is TRBJ1-4, with 9 bases fitting TRBD1. Here the CDR3 reads CASSQGPVAPRTGEEKLFF. CDR3 bases: TGTGCCAGCAGCCAAGGCCCAGTCGCCCCCAGGACAGGGGAAGAAAAACTGTTTTTT.